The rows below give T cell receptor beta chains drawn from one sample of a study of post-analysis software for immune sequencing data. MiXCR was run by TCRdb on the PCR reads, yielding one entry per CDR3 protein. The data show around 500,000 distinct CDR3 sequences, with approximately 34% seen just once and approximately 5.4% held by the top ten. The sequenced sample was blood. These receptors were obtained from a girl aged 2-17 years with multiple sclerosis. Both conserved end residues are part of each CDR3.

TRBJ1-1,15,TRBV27,CASSWGREVNTEAFF
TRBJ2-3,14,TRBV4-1,CASSRLAVTDTQYF
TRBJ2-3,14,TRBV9,CASTFRRDTDTQYF
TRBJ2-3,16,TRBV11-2,CASSPEGSRSTDTQYF
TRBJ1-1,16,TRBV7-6,CASSLTLDREGTEAFF
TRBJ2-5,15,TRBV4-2,CASSQDPHTGETQYF
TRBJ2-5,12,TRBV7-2,CASSPLAETQYF
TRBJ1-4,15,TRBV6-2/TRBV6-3,CASRSGQATNEKLFF
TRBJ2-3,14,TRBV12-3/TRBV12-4,CASSFSMRTDAQYF
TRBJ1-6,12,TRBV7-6,CASSLSNSPLHF
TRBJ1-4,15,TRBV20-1,CSARDRRTGSEKLFF
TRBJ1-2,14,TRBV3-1,CASSQEPRVYGYTF
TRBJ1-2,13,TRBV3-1,CASSPRALYGYTF